This T cell receptor (beta chain) was sequenced in a study of blood T cell repertoires in COVID-19. Looking at the study overall: Researchers got acute and convalescent COVID-19 samples from the United States, Italy and Spain.

TCRdb's table, derived via immunoSEQ multiplex PCR, lists solely in-frame clones and lacks some. The sample has fewer than 400,000 clones, 70% to 90% seen once. V dropped 4 bases and J dropped 11; count of bases not matched to a gene: 5. The CDR3 is made up of 12 amino acids. Germline V lookup: CDR1 LNHDA, CDR2 SQIVND (reference sequence). The clonotype originates from a man aged 30 to 45 who had recovered from COVID-19. The chain combines TRBV19 with TRBJ1-3, with TRBD1 matching over 7 bases. Sequenced sample: PBMCs or T cells enriched from blood (not recorded which). The CDR3 DNA follows: TGTGCCAGTAGTAGTACAGGGGTCGCCATATATTTT. Translated: CASSSTGVAIYF.